These 20 T cell receptor beta chains were sequenced from one sample in a study of identical twins. TCRdb called the 5' RACE reads again in MiXCR, with one record for every CDR3 protein. The data show 550,000 to 800,000 distinct CDR3 sequences, less than 9% seen once. This sample also appeared in a second study, on yellow fever vaccine responses in identical twins.

The sequenced material came from PBMCs. The receptors were sampled from a woman under 30 in good health.

This clonotype was recorded many times. The rearrangement links TRBV27 to TRBJ2-5; D might be TRBD2 (7 bases). CDR3 length: 13 amino acids. Germline CDR1 reads MNHEY; CDR2 reads SMNVEV (reference sequence). The germline V and J ends were trimmed by 7 bases and 5 bases, with 14 bases remaining between them. Here the CDR3 reads CASKRGGRETQYF. In nucleotides, the CDR3 is TGTGCCAGCAAAAGGGGGGGACGGGAGACCCAGTACTTC.

In its sample, this clonotype was seen a few times. The J gene is TRBJ2-7, the V gene TRBV2; D is possibly TRBD1 (6 bases). This CDR3 is 14 amino acids long. The V end lost 6 bases, the J end lost 9 bases, and 21 bases lay between the germline ends. Germline V gene lookup returns CDR1 SNHLY and CDR2 FYNNEI. In DNA, the CDR3 is TGTGCCAGCAGCACGGACAGTCCTCTACGATGGCAGTACTTC. Protein sequence: CASSTDSPLRWQYF.

This clonotype has more than one count but fewer than ten. This chain links TRBV7-9 with TRBJ2-7; D is unclear. Trimming took off 0 bases at V and 1 base at J, with 4 bases between the two ends. CDR1 is SEHNR and CDR2 is FQNEAQ in the germline V gene (reference sequence). The CDR3 has 13 amino acids. The CDR3 nucleotides are TGTGCCAGCAGCTTAGCCCAGTCCTACGAGCAGTACGTC. Translating gives CASSLAQSYEQYV.

This clonotype was seen repeatedly, ten times or more. This rearrangement joins TRBV6-5 to TRBJ1-6, with 7 bases matching TRBD1. Germline CDR1 MNHEY, CDR2 SVGAGI. The ends lost 6 bases at V and 5 bases at J; junction bases unmatched: 7. This CDR3 has 15 amino acids. CDR3 residues: CASSLYGTDNSPLHF. In DNA form, the CDR3 reads TGTGCCAGCAGCTTATACGGGACAGATAATTCACCCCTCCACTTT.

This chain links TRBV28 with TRBJ2-2; the D is unclear. The CDR3 length is 16 residues. V lost 5 bases, J lost 3 bases, and 16 bases lay in between. Germline V CDR1 and CDR2: MDHEN, SYDVKM. The CDR3 nucleotides read TGTGCCAGCAGTACCCGGTGGAGTCGGGACACCGGGGAGCTGTTTTTT. This encodes CASSTRWSRDTGELFF. Using reference TRBV28 and TRBJ2-2 for the parts outside the CDR3, the full variable domain is DVKVTQSSRYLVKRTGEKVFLECVQDMDHENMFWYRQDPGLGLRLIYFSYDVKMKEKGDIPEGYSVSREKKERFSLILESASTNQTSMYLCASSTRWSRDTGELFFGEGSRLTVL.

The sample holds one count of this clonotype. This chain uses TRBV7-8 with TRBJ2-6; 10 bases match TRBD1. The trim removed 5 bases at V and 4 bases at J, leaving 8 bases unmatched. CDR3 size: 17 residues. Germline V CDR1 and CDR2: SGHVS, FQNEAQ. The CDR3 is CASSGQGVTAGANVLTF. The CDR3 region has the DNA TGTGCCAGCAGCGGACAGGGGGTCACCGCAGGGGCCAACGTCCTGACTTTC.

Ten or more counts support this clonotype. This chain's CDR3 is CASRPVGVWGYTF. The CDR3 coding sequence is TGTGCCAGCAGACCCGTAGGGGTTTGGGGCTACACCTTC. The V gene is TRBV12-3 or TRBV12-4, the J gene TRBJ1-2, with a tentative D call TRBD1 (5 bases). The CDR3 loop spans 13 amino acids. The V and J ends lost 6 bases and 8 bases respectively, with 16 bases between them.

A few counts support this clonotype. V and J are TRBV7-2 and TRBJ2-1, with TRBD2 matching over 9 bases. Germline CDR1 is SGHTA and CDR2 is FQGNSA. Losses at the gene ends were 1 base for V and 12 bases for J; bases not matched to a gene: 7. CDR3 length: 14 amino acids. This chain's CDR3 is CASSLGWSGGRQFF. In DNA, the CDR3 is TGTGCCAGCAGCTTAGGTTGGAGCGGGGGGAGGCAGTTCTTC.

The chain carries TRBV6-1 and TRBJ2-3; D is ambiguous. Germline CDR1 and CDR2: MNHNS and SASEGT. CDR3 length: 13 residues. The germline V and J ends were trimmed by 7 bases and 9 bases, with 17 bases remaining between them. The CDR3 DNA is TGTGCCAGCACTAAGAGCTCCGTCGGAACGCAGTATTTT. Protein: CASTKSSVGTQYF.

This clonotype was observed a few times. This chain uses TRBV7-2 with TRBJ2-7, with D maybe TRBD1 (6 bases). Trimming pared 4 bases from V and 3 bases from J, leaving 10 bases between. This CDR3 is 13 amino acids long. The germline V gene has CDR1 SGHTA and CDR2 FQGNSA. The CDR3 DNA sequence: TGTGCCAGCAGCTCGGGACACCTCTACGAGCAGTACGTC. Translation gives CASSSGHLYEQYV.

This chain joins TRBV9 and TRBJ2-3; TRBD1 aligns across 9 bases. There are 17 residues in the CDR3. With 0 bases clipped from V and 0 bases from J, the junction kept 5 bases outside the gene matches. The germline V gene encodes CDR1 SGDLS and CDR2 YYNGEE. CDR3 DNA: TGTGCCAGCAGCGTAGGTGGACAGGGGCTAAGCACAGATACGCAGTATTTT. Translated: CASSVGGQGLSTDTQYF.

This clonotype was counted at least ten times. V and J are TRBV7-6 and TRBJ2-3; TRBD2 matches at 9 bases. This CDR3 has 16 residues. CDR1 SGHVS and CDR2 FNYEAQ come from the germline V gene. Losses at the gene ends were 1 base for V and 4 bases for J; bases not matched to a gene: 6. The CDR3 here is CASSLGFSGSADTQYF. The CDR3 region has the DNA TGTGCCAGCAGCTTAGGCTTTAGCGGGAGCGCAGATACGCAGTATTTT.

This clonotype has at least ten counts. This rearrangement joins TRBV28 to TRBJ2-7; no clear D gene. The V gene's germline CDR1 is MDHEN and CDR2 SYDVKM. CDR3 length: 13 amino acids. The V gene lost 10 bases and the J gene lost 2 bases, with 15 bases spanning the gap. CDR3 amino acids: CATQPPNAYEQYV. The CDR3, as DNA: TGTGCCACCCAGCCTCCAAACGCCTACGAGCAGTACGTC.

This clonotype was picked up many times. The chain uses TRBV6-5 and TRBJ2-7, with a weak D call TRBD2 (7 bases). CDR1 is MNHEY, CDR2 SVGAGI, per germline. V was pared by 1 base and J by 4 bases, with 14 bases between. CDR3 length: 15 residues. The CDR3 DNA is TGTGCCAGCAGTTACTTAGGGGGGGCTGGGTACGAGCAGTACTTC. Translating gives CASSYLGGAGYEQYF.

The sample holds a few counts of this clonotype. The CDR3, as DNA: TGTGCCAGCGCAAAAGGAGGGACAGGGGGTCGGAATGAGCAGTTCTTC. This encodes CASAKGGTGGRNEQFF. The chain joins TRBV27 to TRBJ2-1, with 11 bases aligning to TRBD1. Germline trimming cut 8 bases from V and 7 bases from J; bases unmatched to any gene: 13. Germline CDR1 MNHEY, CDR2 SMNVEV (reference sequence). The CDR3 runs to 16 residues.

The chain couples TRBV7-8 to TRBJ2-7, with D perhaps TRBD1 (5 bases). V was clipped by 1 base and J by 2 bases, with 12 bases between them. The CDR3 sequence is 15 residues long. From germline, CDR1 is SGHVS and CDR2 FQNEAQ. CDR3 sequence (DNA): TGTGCCAGCAGCTTAGGGGTGGACACCCCCTACGAGCAGTACTTC. Translated: CASSLGVDTPYEQYF.

This clonotype appeared a few times. J is TRBJ2-5 and V is TRBV20-1; 9 bases fit TRBD2. CDR3 length: 14 residues. The V gene end was trimmed by 1 base and the J gene end by 5 bases; junction bases not matched to a gene: 5. Per the germline V gene, CDR1 is DFQATT and CDR2 is SNEGSKA (reference sequence). CDR3 amino acids: CSARVGLAAETQYF. The CDR3 DNA follows: TGCAGTGCTAGAGTGGGACTAGCTGCGGAGACCCAGTACTTC.

This chain uses TRBV11-2 with TRBJ2-1, with D uncertain. The V end was cut by 0 bases, the J end by 7 bases, with 16 bases between. This CDR3 has 16 amino acids. The germline gives CDR1 SGHAT, CDR2 FQNNGV. The chain's CDR3 is CASSLESRMVRNEQFF. CDR3 sequence (DNA): TGTGCCAGCAGCTTAGAGTCCAGAATGGTTCGGAATGAGCAGTTCTTC.

Of note for this clonotype: This clone may be a read error of a much larger clone one base away. The rearrangement links TRBV12-5 to TRBJ2-4; D possibly corresponds to TRBD1 (5 bases). The germline V and J ends were trimmed by 7 bases and 4 bases, with 14 bases remaining between them. This CDR3 comprises 14 residues. Per the germline V gene, CDR1 is LGHNT and CDR2 is FRNRAP. CDR3 sequence (DNA): TGTGCTAGTGCGGGTGGGGCGTGGAAAAACATTCAGTACTTC. Its translation: CASAGGAWKNIQYF. Based on the CDR3 plus reference TRBV12-5 and TRBJ2-4, the full variable domain is DARVTQTPRHKVTEMGQEVTMRCQPILGHNTVFWYRQTMMQGLELLAYFRNRAPLDDSGMPKDRFSAEMPDATLATLKIQPSEPRDSAVYFCASAGGAWKNIQYFGAGTRLSVL.

The chain recombines TRBV27 with TRBJ2-1; 10 nucleotides align to TRBD2. CDR1 and CDR2 from the germline V gene are MNHEY and SMNVEV (reference sequence). The CDR3 spans 16 residues. The V gene end was trimmed by 6 bases and the J gene end by 5 bases; junction bases not matched to a gene: 10. The CDR3 coding sequence is TGTGCCAGCAGCGAAGCCGGGACTAGCGCTAACAATGAGCAGTTCTTC. Its translation is CASSEAGTSANNEQFF.